These 5 T cell receptor beta chains came from one sample sequenced in a study of cytomegalovirus exposure and HLA in healthy donors. Use of 60 Vbeta and 13 Jbeta primers characterized the PCR. Sequenced by immunoSEQ multiplex PCR; TCRdb stores in-frame clones only, minus some. The sample has around 150,000 clones; roughly 62% are singletons. The sample consisted of PBMCs. The origin of the receptors is a male donor in good health and CMV-seronegative.

Of note for this clone: The same CDR3 also results from other DNA sequences found in this sample. This chain uses TRBV9 with TRBJ2-7; 10 nucleotides align to TRBD2. V shed 0 bases and J 2 bases; nucleotides not matched to a gene: 2. The CDR3 sequence is 15 residues long. In germline, CDR1 is SGDLS, CDR2 YYNGEE. The CDR3 DNA follows: TGTGCCAGCAGCGTAGCTAGCGGGGGCACCTACGAGCAGTACTTC. It codes for CASSVASGGTYEQYF. Drawing the rest from reference TRBV9 and TRBJ2-7, the complete variable domain is DSGVTQTPKHLITATGQRVTLRCSPRSGDLSVYWYQQSLDQGLQFLIQYYNGEERAKGNILERFSAQQFPDLHSELNLSSLELGDSALYFCASSVASGGTYEQYFGPGTRLTVT.

This clone showed up just a few times. The V gene is TRBV4-1, the J gene TRBJ2-1, with 8 bases that match TRBD2. The CDR3 is 20 residues long. With V trimmed by 0 bases and J by 0 bases, 13 bases remained unmatched. CDR1 is MGHRA and CDR2 is YSYEKL in the germline V gene. The CDR3 bases are TGCGCCAGCAGCCAAGACGTCCAGCGGGGGTTACCCAGCTCCTACAATGAGCAGTTCTTC. It yields the protein CASSQDVQRGLPSSYNEQFF.

In this sample, this clone turned up a few times. The gene calls are TRBV18 and TRBJ2-7; unclear D gene. CDR1 is KGHSH and CDR2 is LQKENI in the germline V gene. The CDR3 is 14 amino acids. The ends were cut back, 4 bases at V and 2 bases at J, with 12 bases in the middle. CDR3 loop: CASSLAEAPYEQYF. CDR3 nucleotides: TGTGCCAGCTCACTGGCCGAGGCTCCCTACGAGCAGTACTTC.

The rearrangement joins TRBV30 to TRBJ1-5, with D possibly being TRBD1 (5 bases). CDR1 GTSNPN and CDR2 SVGIG come from the germline V gene (reference sequence). V shed 2 bases and J shed 0 bases, with 11 bases lying between them. This CDR3 has 15 residues. In DNA form, the CDR3 reads TGTGCCTGGAGTTTTGGGGGGGTTAGCAATCAGCCCCAGCATTTT. This gives the protein CAWSFGGVSNQPQHF.

The rearrangement joins TRBV19 to TRBJ2-7; weak D call: TRBD2 (6 bases). The CDR3 has 16 residues. The V end was cut by 7 bases, the J end by 4 bases, with 23 bases between. Germline assignment: CDR1 LNHDA and CDR2 SQIVND (reference sequence). The CDR3 DNA reads TGTGCCAGTACCCATGGGGGTCCCGGAGGGAAATACGAGCAGTACTTC. Protein: CASTHGGPGGKYEQYF.